The 23 T cell receptor beta chains below come from one sample, sequenced in a study of T cells in Graves' hyperthyroidism and ophthalmopathy. There were TCR beta CDR3 regions amplified from RNA transcripts. First-round RT-PCR targeting the TCR CDR3 was performed with the HTBI primer set. TCRdb reprocessed the multiplex PCR reads with MiXCR, giving one entry per CDR3 protein. The top ten hold roughly a sixth of the sample, which has 330,000 or so distinct CDR3 sequences, around 18% seen once. The specimen was blood. All receptors derive from a woman aged 40 to 55 with Graves' ophthalmopathy.

This chain uses TRBV12-3 or TRBV12-4 with TRBJ1-5; 9 bases are shared with TRBD1. V was clipped by 7 bases and J by 4 bases; unmatched bases: 5. The length of the CDR3 is 14 residues. The CDR3 nucleotides read TGTGCCAGCACCCAAGGGACAGGGAATCAGCCCCAGCATTTT. Its translation is CASTQGTGNQPQHF.

This clonotype was seen many times. The chain employs TRBV27 and TRBJ1-1; D ambiguous. Deletions cut 2 bases from V and 4 bases from J, with 8 bases between. The CDR3 totals 13 residues. Germline values: CDR1 MNHEY, CDR2 SMNVEV (reference sequence). CDR3: CASSLVIGTEAFF. CDR3 DNA sequence: TGTGCCAGCAGTTTAGTGATTGGCACTGAAGCTTTCTTT.

This clonotype was detected many times. The chain recombines TRBV19 with TRBJ2-5; D is unclear. V gave up 5 bases and J gave up 7 bases, with 8 bases separating them. Per the germline V gene, CDR1 is LNHDA and CDR2 is SQIVND (reference sequence). The CDR3 contains 11 residues. The DNA of the CDR3 is TGTGCCAGTAGTTATGAGGTGACCCAGTACTTC. Amino acid sequence: CASSYEVTQYF.

This chain links TRBV7-9 with TRBJ2-7; 9 bases match TRBD1. J gave up 5 bases and V 5 bases, and 10 bases lay outside the gene matches. CDR1 and CDR2 (germline): SEHNR, FQNEAQ (reference sequence). The CDR3 has 15 amino acids. The CDR3 coding sequence is TGTGCCAGCAGCCAGGGATGGGACAGGGTGGACGAGCAGTACTTC. Translated, it gives CASSQGWDRVDEQYF.

This clonotype has a count of ten or more. The chain combines TRBV6-4 with TRBJ1-2; D remains unclear. The length of the CDR3 is 14 residues. Per the germline V gene, CDR1 is MRHNA and CDR2 is SNTAGT. V was trimmed by 2 bases and J by 9 bases, leaving 16 bases between them. CDR3 amino acids: CASSDLQGSNRYTF. CDR3 sequence (DNA): TGTGCCAGCAGTGACCTACAAGGCTCTAACCGCTACACCTTC.

This clonotype was seen repeatedly, ten times or more. The chain carries TRBV6-1 and TRBJ2-7; 9 bases line up with TRBD1. Germline V CDR1 and CDR2: MNHNS, SASEGT. CDR3 length: 14 amino acids. Trimming removed 7 bases from V and 4 bases from J; junction bases left unmatched: 8. The CDR3 sequence is CASTPLQGAYEQYF. CDR3 in DNA: TGTGCCAGCACCCCCCTACAGGGGGCTTACGAGCAGTACTTC.

This clonotype was counted at least ten times. J is TRBJ1-5 and V is TRBV6-2 or TRBV6-3; no clear D gene. CDR3 length equals 12 residues. V gave up 2 bases and J gave up 7 bases, with 6 bases separating them. Germline lookup yields CDR1 MNHEY and CDR2 SVGEGT. The CDR3 DNA reads TGTGCCAGCAGTTACCTGGGGCAGCCCCAGCATTTT. Residues: CASSYLGQPQHF.

On this clonotype: Since a much larger clone is just one base distant, this may be a read error. The chain is built from TRBV10-2 and TRBJ2-7, with D maybe TRBD2 (5 bases). V lost 3 bases and J 2 bases, leaving 14 bases between the germline ends. Germline lookup yields CDR1 WSHSY and CDR2 SAAADI. The CDR3 has 15 residues. The CDR3 region has the DNA TGCGCCAGCAGTGATATCCAGAGGGCGACCTACGAGCAGTACTTC. Translated, it gives CASSDIQRATYEQYF.

This clonotype came up many times. This chain uses TRBV6-1 with TRBJ2-7; 9 bases match TRBD1. Per the germline V gene, CDR1 is MNHNS and CDR2 is SASEGT. V gave up 4 bases and J gave up 4 bases; unmatched junction bases: 11. This CDR3 spans 16 amino acids. The CDR3: CASSVGPTGGGYEQYF. The CDR3 region has the DNA TGTGCCAGCAGTGTGGGCCCCACAGGGGGCGGATACGAGCAGTACTTC.

The table lists this clonotype with many counts. This sequence joins TRBV7-6 and TRBJ2-7, with D uncertain. Germline V gives CDR1 SGHVS, CDR2 FNYEAQ. CDR3 length equals 16 residues. V was cut by 0 bases and J by 3 bases, with 15 bases left in between. The chain's CDR3 is CASSLAPSGAIYEQYF. The CDR3 DNA follows: TGTGCCAGCAGCTTAGCTCCTTCAGGCGCGATCTACGAGCAGTACTTC.

The chain employs TRBV5-1 and TRBJ2-7; D gene ambiguous. The germline V gene has CDR1 SGHRS and CDR2 YFSETQ. The CDR3 is 16 residues long. V was pared by 0 bases and J by 0 bases, with 13 bases between. Here the CDR3 DNA reads TGCGCCAGCAGCTTGGAGGCGCGGCTGACCTCCTACGAGCAGTACTTC. The encoded protein is CASSLEARLTSYEQYF.

This clonotype was seen many times. The rearrangement links TRBV6-5 to TRBJ1-2; D not certain. Germline CDR1 MNHEY, CDR2 SVGAGI. Trimming stripped 0 bases from V and 0 bases from J, with 5 bases between. The CDR3 spans 14 residues. DNA of the CDR3: TGTGCCAGCAGTTACTCAGGGACTAACTATGGCTACACCTTC. Amino acids: CASSYSGTNYGYTF.

At least ten counts were recorded for this clonotype. J is TRBJ1-6 and V is TRBV28; D call uncertain. The V end lost 2 bases, the J end lost 5 bases, and 7 bases lay between the germline ends. The germline CDR1 and CDR2 sequences are MDHEN and SYDVKM. This CDR3 is built from 14 residues. The CDR3 bases are TGTGCCAGCAGTTTAGCGGGTGATAATTCACCCCTCCACTTT. Translated, it gives CASSLAGDNSPLHF.

The chain combines TRBV27 with TRBJ1-6, with D unresolved. Trimming shortened V by 6 bases and J by 13 bases, and 13 bases separated the two germline ends. CDR1 MNHEY and CDR2 SMNVEV come from the germline V gene (reference sequence). This CDR3 has 12 amino acids. The CDR3 sequence: CASRGRIGPLHF. In DNA, the CDR3 is TGTGCCAGCAGGGGCCGAATTGGGCCCCTCCACTTT.

This clonotype has just a few counts. The V and J genes are TRBV12-3 or TRBV12-4 and TRBJ2-7; TRBD1 matches at 7 bases. After removal of 7 bases from V and 5 bases from J, the junction contained 8 bases not matched to a gene. The CDR3 loop spans 13 amino acids. The CDR3 reads CASTLQTGNEQYF. CDR3 DNA sequence: TGTGCCAGCACCCTACAGACAGGGAACGAGCAGTACTTC.

At least ten counts were recorded for this clonotype. The junction does not match germline at one end; this may be a read error. The J gene is TRBJ2-2, the V gene TRBV14; 7 bases map to TRBD1. Germline assignment: CDR1 SGHDN and CDR2 FVKESK. The CDR3 sequence is 18 residues long. This chain's CDR3 is CASSKDVRQGTNTGELFF. The CDR3 coding sequence is TGTGCCAGCAGCAAAGATGTGAGACAGGGCACGAACACCGGGGAGCTGTTTTTT.

This clonotype was observed many times. V usage is TRBV28 and J usage is TRBJ2-7, with TRBD2 matching over 7 bases. This CDR3 contains 14 residues. J was trimmed by 4 bases and V by 3 bases; bases with no gene match: 6. The germline V gene encodes CDR1 MDHEN and CDR2 SYDVKM. CDR3 sequence (DNA): TGTGCCAGCAGTTTGATGGGACTACATTACGAGCAGTACTTC. This codes for CASSLMGLHYEQYF.

The sample holds many counts of this clonotype. The chain links TRBV7-4 to TRBJ2-3; 7 bases align to TRBD2. Looked up from germline, CDR1 is SGHVT and CDR2 is SQSDAQ. The J segment lost 0 bases and the V segment lost 5 bases, leaving 17 bases of the junction unmatched. CDR3 length: 19 amino acids. CDR3 DNA sequence: TGTGCCAGCAGCCACCCGACTCTCTCTAGCGGCCCTAGCACAGATACGCAGTATTTT. Its protein is CASSHPTLSSGPSTDTQYF.

In this sample, this clonotype turned up many times. V gene TRBV12-3 or TRBV12-4 combines with J gene TRBJ1-2; no clear D. Trimming took 3 bases from V and 7 from J, leaving 12 bases between them. The CDR3 consists of 13 residues. The CDR3 DNA sequence: TGTGCCAGCAGTTTCTTGGCAGACGCTGGCTACACCTTC. This codes for CASSFLADAGYTF.

This clonotype was detected many times. The genes are TRBV12-3 or TRBV12-4 and TRBJ2-4; the match to TRBD2 covers 12 bases. J gave up 3 bases and V 4 bases, and 16 bases lay outside the gene matches. The CDR3 is 20 residues long. The CDR3 sequence: CASSSPESSGRGFVKNIQYF. In nucleotides, the CDR3 is TGTGCCAGCAGTTCCCCCGAGTCTAGCGGGAGGGGGTTCGTCAAAAACATTCAGTACTTC.

As for this clonotype: This may be a read error, as it is one base from a much larger clone. The V gene is TRBV9, the J gene TRBJ2-4, with 8 bases aligning to TRBD1. The germline CDR1 and CDR2 sequences are SGDLS and YYNGEE. The V and J ends lost 1 base and 4 bases, in that order; junction bases with no gene match: 1. The CDR3 spans 14 residues. The CDR3 sequence: CASSVRQGKNIQYF. The CDR3 region has the DNA TGTGCCAGCAGCGTACGACAGGGGAAAAACATTCAGTACTTC. Variable domain in full (rest from reference TRBV9 and TRBJ2-4): DSGVTQTPKHLITATGQRVTLRCSPRSGDLSVYWYQQSLDQGLQFLIQYYNGEERAKGNILERFSAQQFPDLHSELNLSSLELGDSALYFCASSVRQGKNIQYFGAGTRLSVL.

This clonotype was picked up a small number of times. The chain couples TRBV14 to TRBJ2-2; D is undetermined. V gave up 8 bases and J gave up 6 bases, with 13 bases separating them. Germline V CDR1 and CDR2: SGHDN, FVKESK. The CDR3 length is 13 residues. CDR3 nucleotide sequence: TGTGCCAGCGCACAAACATCGGCCGGGGAGCTGTTTTTT. Amino acid sequence: CASAQTSAGELFF. The whole variable domain, remainder taken from reference TRBV14 and TRBJ2-2, is EAGVTQFPSHSVIEKGQTVTLRCDPISGHDNLYWYRRVMGKEIKFLLHFVKESKQDESGMPNNRFLAERTGGTYSTLKVQPAELEDSGVYFCASAQTSAGELFFGEGSRLTVL.

This clonotype was recorded at least ten times. The rearrangement joins TRBV6-2 or TRBV6-3 to TRBJ2-7; a possible D gene is TRBD2 (5 bases). This CDR3 region has 16 residues. V was cut by 2 bases and J by 2 bases, with 16 bases left in between. Looked up from germline, CDR1 is MNHEY and CDR2 is SVGEGT. Here the CDR3 reads CASSYNPGLITYEQYF. The CDR3 DNA is TGTGCCAGCAGTTACAACCCCGGACTGATCACCTACGAGCAGTACTTC.